The 14 T cell receptor beta chains below all came from one sample that was sequenced in a study of blood T cells in healthy people across ages (dated by TCRdb to between 2015 and 2016). The library was prepared using 5' RACE. The instrument given in TCRdb is Illumina HiSeq 2500. A second PCR of roughly 7 to 12 cycles was run with a J-beta primer mix and a sample-barcoded 5' primer. In-frame beta chains were kept once TCRdb had trimmed the public reads at Q25 with fastp and called clones with MiXCR. Each record represents a unique CDR3 protein, reported with the most common genes and DNA among its rows. This sample holds 1.5 million to 2 million distinct CDR3 sequences; 30% to 40% were observed only once. Of the sample, 10% to 12% falls within the top ten clones. Sequenced: blood. Source of these receptors: a woman aged 25 to 39 in good health.

This clonotype appeared a few times. The gene calls are TRBV10-3 and TRBJ1-1; D is possibly TRBD1 (6 bases). The CDR3 contains 11 residues. V was shortened by 10 bases and J by 8 bases, with 14 bases between the two germline ends. Germline CDR1 is ENHRY and CDR2 is SYGVKD. The CDR3 region has the DNA TGTGCCACCCGGCGGACAGAAGAAGCTTTCTTT. This sequence encodes CATRRTEEAFF.

The chain links TRBV7-9 to TRBJ1-1, with 7 bases fitting TRBD1. With V trimmed by 7 bases and J by 3 bases, 17 bases remained unmatched. The CDR3 is 17 residues long. Germline CDR1 reads SEHNR; CDR2 reads FQNEAQ (reference sequence). The CDR3 region has the DNA TGTGCCAGCACGACCTCCGGGACAGAGGTCAGCGACACTGAAGCTTTCTTT. As protein: CASTTSGTEVSDTEAFF.

The V and J genes are TRBV7-9 and TRBJ2-2; 7 nucleotides align to TRBD1. With V trimmed by 6 bases and J by 1 base, 14 bases remained unmatched. Per germline, CDR1 SEHNR and CDR2 FQNEAQ (reference sequence). The CDR3 loop spans 18 amino acids. The CDR3 sequence is CASRDGQASPLNTGELFF. The CDR3 coding sequence is TGTGCCAGCAGGGATGGACAGGCCTCCCCGCTGAACACCGGGGAGCTGTTTTTT. The whole variable domain, filled in from reference TRBV7-9 and TRBJ2-2, reads DTGVSQNPRHKITKRGQNVTFRCDPISEHNRLYWYRQTLGQGPEFLTYFQNEAQLEKSRLLSDRFSAERPKGSFSTLEIQRTEQGDSAMYLCASRDGQASPLNTGELFFGEGSRLTVL.

Note on this clonotype: At one end the junction does not follow the germline gene, possibly because of a read error. This chain uses TRBV27 with TRBJ2-1; TRBD2 aligns across 7 bases. The CDR3 runs to 13 residues. Germline CDR1 MNHEY, CDR2 SMNVEV (reference sequence). This chain's CDR3 is CASSFWEGSEQFF. DNA for the CDR3: TGCGCCAGCAGTTTTTGGGAGGGCAGTGAGCAGTTCTTC.

The chain carries TRBV28 and TRBJ2-2; D not certain. Trimming took 6 bases from V and 0 from J, leaving 14 bases between them. Germline V gives CDR1 MDHEN, CDR2 SYDVKM. CDR3 length equals 16 residues. CDR3 residues: CASSSRFRANTGELFF. DNA of the CDR3: TGTGCCAGCAGCTCCCGGTTTCGCGCGAACACCGGGGAGCTGTTTTTT.

This clonotype occurred many times. The V and J genes are TRBV4-1 and TRBJ1-2; D ambiguous. Germline CDR1 and CDR2: MGHRA and YSYEKL. There are 15 residues in the CDR3. Trimming took 1 base from V and 4 from J, leaving 13 bases between them. The CDR3: CASSQVGLSSYGYTF. For the CDR3, the DNA is TGCGCCAGCAGCCAAGTAGGGCTATCCTCCTATGGCTACACCTTC.

This clonotype showed up just a few times. This rearrangement joins TRBV10-3 to TRBJ1-2; no clear D gene. The germline V gene encodes CDR1 ENHRY and CDR2 SYGVKD. Trimming removed 7 bases from V and 2 bases from J, with 8 bases in between. This CDR3 spans 12 amino acids. The CDR3 DNA reads TGTGCCATCACGGCAGAGAACTATGGCTACACCTTC. Its translation: CAITAENYGYTF.

This clonotype was seen more than once but under ten times. The chain recombines TRBV5-1 with TRBJ2-1; possibly TRBD2 for D (6 bases). Trimming left V 4 bases short and J 4 bases short, with 27 bases between. The CDR3 is 19 residues long. Germline V gene data show CDR1 as SGHRS and CDR2 as YFSETQ. The CDR3 DNA is TGCGCCAGCAGCAGCCCTTTGGGCGTCTCTGCGGGGATATACAATGAGCAGTTCTTC. Translated, it gives CASSSPLGVSAGIYNEQFF. Variable domain in full (rest from reference TRBV5-1 and TRBJ2-1): KAGVTQTPRYLIKTRGQQVTLSCSPISGHRSVSWYQQTPGQGLQFLFEYFSETQRNKGNFPGRFSGRQFSNSRSEMNVSTLELGDSALYLCASSSPLGVSAGIYNEQFFGPGTRLTVL.

The chain links TRBV3-1 to TRBJ1-1; D is ambiguous. CDR1 is LGHDT and CDR2 is YNNKEL in the germline V gene (reference sequence). The CDR3 sequence is 11 residues long. Trimming left V 3 bases short and J 6 bases short, with 5 bases between. CDR3 loop: CASSHESEAFF. The CDR3 bases are TGTGCCAGCAGCCACGAGTCTGAAGCTTTCTTT.

This clonotype showed up just a few times. DNA of the CDR3: TGCAGTGCTCAATCACAGGGGGCCTCCGGCTACACCTTC. Translating gives CSAQSQGASGYTF. The V and J genes are TRBV20-1 and TRBJ1-2; the match to TRBD1 covers 9 bases. Looked up from germline, CDR1 is DFQATT and CDR2 is SNEGSKA (reference sequence). After removal of 5 bases from V and 8 bases from J, the junction contained 9 bases not matched to a gene. This CDR3 spans 13 amino acids.

This clonotype was recorded many times. This chain joins TRBV7-2 and TRBJ2-3; D unclear. The CDR3 spans 11 residues. V lost 7 bases and J 5 bases, leaving 7 bases between the germline ends. Germline CDR1 and CDR2: SGHTA and FQGNSA. CDR3 nucleotides: TGTGCCAGCACCTTGGTAGATACGCAGTATTTT. This sequence encodes CASTLVDTQYF.

This clonotype was detected a few times. The V gene is TRBV7-2, the J gene TRBJ2-5, with TRBD2 as a possible D gene (6 bases). Deletions cut 5 bases from V and 2 bases from J, with 12 bases between. The CDR3 has 14 residues. Germline-derived CDR1 and CDR2 are SGHTA and FQGNSA. In DNA form, the CDR3 reads TGTGCCAGCAGCGTGGGACTTATACAAGAGACCCAGTACTTC. This codes for CASSVGLIQETQYF.

The chain uses TRBV3-1 and TRBJ1-2; no clear D. This CDR3 is 12 amino acids long. V dropped 1 base and J dropped 8 bases, with 8 bases sitting between them. CDR1 and CDR2 from the germline V gene are LGHDT and YNNKEL (reference sequence). The CDR3, as DNA: TGTGCCAGCAGCCAAGCCCAGCGGGGCTACACCTTC. This gives the protein CASSQAQRGYTF.

This clonotype was found a few times. The chain combines TRBV24-1 with TRBJ2-5; D is unresolved. V gave up 6 bases and J gave up 4 bases, with 14 bases separating them. Germline CDR1 and CDR2: KGHDR and SFDVKD. The CDR3 has 14 residues. As DNA, the CDR3 is TGTGCCACCAGTAACGCCCAGGTTGGAGAGACCCAGTACTTC. It codes for CATSNAQVGETQYF.